Listed below are T cell receptor beta chains from one sample, sequenced in a study of cytomegalovirus exposure and HLA in healthy donors. Sequencing was performed with immunoSEQ multiplex PCR; in TCRdb, only in-frame clones are kept and a portion is missing. The sample holds about 140,000 clones, 86% seen once. Sample: PBMCs. Source of these receptors: a man aged 18 to 35 in good health and CMV-seronegative. The CDR3 runs from the conserved cysteine through the conserved F or W. The order of the fields is J gene, CDR3 length, D gene, V gene, clone size, CDR3 DNA, CDR3 protein. D genes are given only for firm matches. Not all rows give a size; the values are once, few, many and, for expanded clones, a class.

TRBJ2-6,19,.,TRBV5-6,.,TGTGCCAGCAGCAACTACCGGCTTTACTACCCCTCTGGGGCCAACGTCCTGACTTTC,CASSNYRLYYPSGANVLTF
TRBJ2-1,14,.,TRBV2,.,TGTGCCAGCAGTGAGCGGCGGGACTACAATGAGCAGTTCTTC,CASSERRDYNEQFF
TRBJ1-1,14,.,TRBV5-6,once,TGTGCCAGCAGCTTGTCGAGGGCCGGGGCTGAAGCTTTCTTT,CASSLSRAGAEAFF
TRBJ2-4,17,.,TRBV27,.,TGTGCCAGCAGTTTATCGGCCCTAGACCTAGCCAAAAACATTCAGTACTTC,CASSLSALDLAKNIQYF
TRBJ2-5,14,.,TRBV30,.,TGTGCCTGGAGTGGGCAGATGGGGCGAGAGACCCAGTACTTC,CAWSGQMGRETQYF
TRBJ2-3,16,TRBD2,TRBV9,once,TGTGCCAGCAGCGTAGCTGGGGGGGGACTCACAGATACGCAGTATTTT,CASSVAGGGLTDTQYF
TRBJ1-2,16,.,TRBV4-3,.,TGCGCCAGCAGCCAAGATTCAAACAGTCTGTTCTATGGCTACACCTTC,CASSQDSNSLFYGYTF
TRBJ2-1,14,TRBD2,TRBV29-1,.,TGCAGCGTCTCCACTAGCGGGAGGGCCGCTGAGCAGTTCTTC,CSVSTSGRAAEQFF
TRBJ2-3,13,.,TRBV7-2,.,TGTGCCAGCAGCTTAGCGCAGGGAGATACGCAGTATTTT,CASSLAQGDTQYF
TRBJ2-1,15,.,TRBV6-5,once,TGTGCCAGCAGTTCCCCCCGGGCAGGGAACAATGAGCAGTTCTTC,CASSSPRAGNNEQFF
TRBJ2-7,13,.,TRBV11-2,once,TGTGCCAGCAGCTTAGATTATCTAGCCGAGCAGTACTTC,CASSLDYLAEQYF
TRBJ2-1,15,TRBD2,TRBV7-2,.,TGTGCCAGCAGCCTGGGACTAGCGGGTAACAATGAGCAGTTCTTC,CASSLGLAGNNEQFF
TRBJ2-3,14,.,TRBV5-5,.,TGTGCCAGCAGCGCTCGCCCCAGGGCGGATACGCAGTATTTT,CASSARPRADTQYF
TRBJ2-1,14,TRBD1,TRBV7-2,.,TGTGCCAGCAGCTTGGACAGGGGCTACAATGAGCAGTTCTTC,CASSLDRGYNEQFF
TRBJ2-3,19,TRBD2,TRBV19,.,TGTGCCAGTAGCCGGACTAGCGGGGGGTTCCCCTCTTCCACAGATACGCAGTATTTT,CASSRTSGGFPSSTDTQYF
TRBJ1-3,14,.,TRBV13,.,TGTGCCAGCAGCCCCGGAGGTTCAGGAAACACCATATATTTT,CASSPGGSGNTIYF
TRBJ2-1,15,TRBD1,TRBV6-1,.,TGTGCCAGCGGTTTCCGGGACAGGGGTTTTAATGAGCAGTTCTTC,CASGFRDRGFNEQFF
TRBJ2-7,16,TRBD2,TRBV7-2,.,TGTGCCAGCAGCGGAGGGACTAGCGGGGGACTTTACGAGCAGTACTTC,CASSGGTSGGLYEQYF
TRBJ1-1,13,.,TRBV5-1,.,TGCGCCAGTGGGGAGGCACCAAACACTGAAGCTTTCTTT,CASGEAPNTEAFF
TRBJ2-3,18,TRBD2,TRBV18,.,TGTGCCAGCTCACCTCTCCCCAGCACTAGCGGGGGGGATACGGGGCAGTATTTT,CASSPLPSTSGGDTGQYF
TRBJ1-1,16,TRBD1,TRBV5-1,.,TGCGCCAGCAGCTTGCAGGGGGCGTCATGGGACACTGAAGCTTTCTTT,CASSLQGASWDTEAFF
TRBJ2-1,17,.,TRBV5-1,.,TGCGCCAGCAGCTTGGGTTGGGAGATGGGGACCTACAATGAGCAGTTCTTC,CASSLGWEMGTYNEQFF
TRBJ1-5,15,TRBD1,TRBV6-1,.,TGTGCCACGACGAATTCCCAGGGGGTGGGTCAGCCCCAGCATTTT,CATTNSQGVGQPQHF
TRBJ2-7,15,.,TRBV11-2,few,TGTGCCAGCAGCTTAAGCAGGTTCTCCCCCTACGAGCAGTACTTC,CASSLSRFSPYEQYF
TRBJ2-5,20,TRBD2,TRBV4-1,.,TGCGCCAGCAGCGGGCTAGCGGAGAGAAATTCCTTACGAGTACAAGAGACCCAGTACTTC,CASSGLAERNSLRVQETQYF
TRBJ2-7,20,TRBD2,TRBV18,once,TGTGCCAGCTCCCCCAAACTAACTAGCGGGTCCCCCCGGTGGGCCTACGAGCAGTACTTC,CASSPKLTSGSPRWAYEQYF
TRBJ1-5,15,.,TRBV18,.,TGTGCCAGCTCACTAATACAGGGCCCCAATCAGCCCCAGCATTTT,CASSLIQGPNQPQHF
TRBJ2-5,16,TRBD1,TRBV29-1,.,TGCAGCGTTGAAGAGTTGAGGACAGGGAGATCAGAGACCCAGTACTTC,CSVEELRTGRSETQYF
TRBJ2-7,16,TRBD1,TRBV5-4,.,TGTGCCAGCAGCCAAGGACAGGGGGCTCCCTCCTACGAGCAGTACTTC,CASSQGQGAPSYEQYF
TRBJ2-3,16,TRBD2,TRBV9,.,TGTGCCAGCAGTCAAACTTTAGCGGGCGGTTCAGATACGCAGTATTTT,CASSQTLAGGSDTQYF
TRBJ2-5,15,TRBD2,TRBV6-1,.,TGTGCCAGCAGTGATAAAACAGCCGGGAGGGAGACCCAGTACTTC,CASSDKTAGRETQYF
TRBJ2-1,16,TRBD2,TRBV4-1,.,TGCGCCAGCAGCCAAGTGGCGGGAGGAAGGGACGTTGAGCAGTTCTTC,CASSQVAGGRDVEQFF
TRBJ1-5,16,TRBD1,TRBV28,.,TGTGCCAGTGAGAAAGGATTGGGACAGCCATCGCAGCCCCAGCATTTT,CASEKGLGQPSQPQHF
TRBJ1-2,17,.,TRBV9,.,TGTGCCAGCAGCGTCAGGGCCAATACAGTGATTAACTATGGCTACACCTTC,CASSVRANTVINYGYTF
TRBJ1-5,15,TRBD1,TRBV4-1,few,TGCGCCAGCAGCCATCATGACAGGGACAATCAGCCCCAGCATTTT,CASSHHDRDNQPQHF
TRBJ2-5,13,.,TRBV25-1,once,TGTGCCAGCGGCTTTCGTGAGAGGGAGACCCAGTACTTC,CASGFRERETQYF
TRBJ2-3,16,TRBD2,TRBV18,.,TGTGCCAGCTCACCGGGACTAGCGAGGGTGAAGGATACGCAGTATTTT,CASSPGLARVKDTQYF
TRBJ2-5,15,.,TRBV11-3,.,TGTGCCAGCAGCACCAACAGGGTAGGGCAAGAGACCCAGTACTTC,CASSTNRVGQETQYF
TRBJ2-3,14,.,TRBV6-4,.,TGTGCCAGCAGACAGTACAGGGACACAGATACGCAGTATTTT,CASRQYRDTDTQYF
TRBJ2-7,16,TRBD2,TRBV7-6,.,TGTGCCAGCAGCTTAGCCCCAACCGGGACTAGCAACGAGCAGTACTTC,CASSLAPTGTSNEQYF
TRBJ2-5,13,.,TRBV9,.,TGTGCCAGCAGCAAGGGGTGGGAAGAGACCCAGTACTTC,CASSKGWEETQYF